This TCR beta chain comes out of a study of cytomegalovirus exposure and HLA in healthy donors. Study-level information: A prior analysis found some 110 million unique TCR beta sequences from approximately 200 million T cells.

The V end was cut by 7 bases, the J end by 4 bases, with 19 bases between. CDR3 length equals 15 residues. Germline V gives CDR1 LNHDA, CDR2 SQIVND (reference sequence). A remark on this clone: Its antigen is currently unknown.

Notes on the study in general: Follow-up analysis later connected one missense variant in DCLRE1C with trimming of TCR beta V- and J-genes. Researchers reportedly found TCR beta sequences accurately predicted most subjects' HLA-A and HLA-B alleles. Sequencing likely produced, as an artifact, a cluster of highly shared sequence variants.

PCR involved 60 Vbeta and 13 Jbeta primers. Measured with immunoSEQ multiplex PCR; TCRdb has only the in-frame clones, and not every one. The sample lists about 200,000 clones, roughly 85% occurring once. The TCR sequence derives from a woman aged 45-65 years in good health and CMV-seronegative. What was sequenced was PBMCs. This chain joins TRBV19 and TRBJ1-1, with D perhaps matching TRBD1 (6 bases). As DNA, the CDR3 is TGTGCCAGTATCGGGACACAACGGTTGGCCACTGAAGCTTTCTTT. Translating it yields CASIGTQRLATEAFF.